The 25 T cell receptor beta chains below all came from one sample that was sequenced in a study of blood T cell repertoires in COVID-19. Measured with immunoSEQ multiplex PCR; TCRdb has only the in-frame clones, and not every one. The sample holds 190,000 or so clones, about 89% seen once. Sequenced material: peripheral blood. The receptors were sampled from a man aged 35-49 years with active or convalescent COVID-19.

The rearrangement joins TRBV18 to TRBJ2-5; TRBD2 matches at 7 bases. V shed 1 base and J 3 bases; nucleotides not matched to a gene: 5. The V gene's germline CDR1 is KGHSH and CDR2 LQKENI. This CDR3 is built from 15 residues. The CDR3 bases are TGTGCCAGCTCACCACAAGGGACTATCAAAGAGACCCAGTACTTC. This codes for CASSPQGTIKETQYF.

With regard to this clone: The sample carries other DNA sequences with the same CDR3. The chain joins TRBV6-5 to TRBJ1-5; 7 bases align to TRBD1. Germline lookup yields CDR1 MNHEY and CDR2 SVGAGI. The ends lost 6 bases at V and 0 bases at J; junction bases unmatched: 5. The CDR3 totals 15 residues. CDR3: CASSRTGYSNQPQHF. The CDR3 nucleotides are TGTGCCAGCAGCAGGACAGGCTATAGCAATCAGCCCCAGCATTTT.

The chain employs TRBV3-1 (or the pseudogene TRBV3-2) and TRBJ1-1; the D gene is possibly TRBD1 (6 bases). CDR3 length: 14 residues. Germline V lookup: CDR1 LGHDT, CDR2 YNNKEL (reference sequence). V was cut by 4 bases and J by 0 bases, with 9 bases left in between. This CDR3 is CASSRTDMNTEAFF. The CDR3, as DNA: TGTGCCAGCAGCCGGACAGATATGAACACTGAAGCTTTCTTT.

V is TRBV3-1 (or the pseudogene TRBV3-2) and J is TRBJ2-1; D gene ambiguous. This CDR3 has 16 residues. Germline lookup yields CDR1 LGHDT and CDR2 YNNKEL (reference sequence). V dropped 2 bases and J dropped 0 bases, with 11 bases sitting between them. The CDR3 nucleotides are TGTGCCAGCAGCCAACGGAGCCTTCGCTCCTACAATGAGCAGTTCTTC. Translation: CASSQRSLRSYNEQFF.

The chain is built from TRBV20-1 and TRBJ1-1; D possibly corresponds to TRBD1 (6 bases). This CDR3 comprises 11 residues. Germline CDR1 DFQATT, CDR2 SNEGSKA (reference sequence). Trimming pared 8 bases from V and 4 bases from J, leaving 11 bases between. CDR3 amino acids: CSLGGGTEAFF. The CDR3 DNA reads as TGCAGTCTGGGAGGGGGCACTGAAGCTTTCTTT.

The V call is TRBV2, the J call TRBJ1-1; a possible D gene is TRBD1 (6 bases). V was cut by 6 bases and J by 11 bases, with 16 bases left in between. Germline V CDR1 and CDR2: SNHLY, FYNNEI. The CDR3 runs 12 residues. CDR3 protein: CASSRVGAGAFF. CDR3 nucleotides: TGTGCCAGCAGCCGCGTGGGGGCTGGGGCTTTCTTT.

The V call is TRBV18, the J call TRBJ2-3, with TRBD1 as a possible D gene (6 bases). The CDR3 totals 13 residues. V lost 5 bases, J lost 5 bases, and 11 bases lay in between. Germline-derived CDR1 and CDR2 are KGHSH and LQKENI. CDR3 nucleotides: TGTGCCAGCTCATCTCGAGGGGGAGATACGCAGTATTTT. It translates to CASSSRGGDTQYF.

The chain links TRBV2 to TRBJ1-1; possible D gene TRBD1, 6 bases. Per the germline V gene, CDR1 is SNHLY and CDR2 is FYNNEI. V lost 4 bases and J 4 bases, leaving 19 bases between the germline ends. The length of the CDR3 is 16 residues. CDR3 nucleotides: TGTGCCAGCAGTGCAGATGGGGGCGAGGGTAGCACTGAAGCTTTCTTT. It codes for CASSADGGEGSTEAFF.

This clone was detected a few times. The chain recombines TRBV9 with TRBJ1-6; 7 bases match TRBD1. Germline CDR1 and CDR2: SGDLS and YYNGEE. The V segment lost 3 bases and the J segment 10 bases; nucleotides outside the gene matches: 10. The length of the CDR3 is 15 residues. This CDR3 is CASSGQRDRDSPLHF. Here the CDR3 DNA reads TGTGCCAGCAGCGGACAAAGGGACAGAGACTCACCCCTCCACTTT.

This clone was recorded only once. The gene calls are TRBV7-3 and TRBJ1-1, with 7 nucleotides matching TRBD1. The trim removed 0 bases at V and 6 bases at J, leaving 7 bases unmatched. The CDR3 has 15 amino acids. Looked up from germline, CDR1 is SGHTA and CDR2 is FQGTGA. In nucleotides, the CDR3 is TGTGCCAGCAGCTTAACTGACAGGGAATGGTCTGAAGCTTTCTTT. Translation gives CASSLTDREWSEAFF.

The V call is TRBV4-1, the J call TRBJ1-2, with 8 bases identical to TRBD1. The J segment lost 7 bases and the V segment lost 4 bases, leaving 8 bases of the junction unmatched. Germline V gene data show CDR1 as MGHRA and CDR2 as YSYEKL. There are 14 residues in the CDR3. The CDR3 sequence: CASSLGQGVFGYTF. DNA for the CDR3: TGCGCCAGCAGCCTCGGACAGGGTGTCTTTGGCTACACCTTC.

A single count supports this clone. The rearrangement uses TRBV29-1 and TRBJ2-3, with D tentatively TRBD2 (5 bases). Trimming left V 1 base short and J 2 bases short, with 13 bases between. The CDR3 has 15 amino acids. CDR1 SQVTM and CDR2 ANQGSEA come from the germline V gene. The CDR3 DNA follows: TGCAGCGTTGAAGGAGGGCGCAGGCTCACAGATACGCAGTATTTT. Its protein product is CSVEGGRRLTDTQYF.

The chain joins TRBV28 to TRBJ1-4; TRBD1 might be the D (5 bases). CDR1 is MDHEN and CDR2 is SYDVKM in the germline V gene. This CDR3 has 16 residues. The germline V and J ends were trimmed by 6 bases and 0 bases, with 14 bases remaining between them. CDR3 coding DNA: TGTGCCAGCAGAAATCGTGGGGGGGCAACTAATGAAAAACTGTTTTTT. It translates to CASRNRGGATNEKLFF.

CDR3: CASSLGVREHGEQYF. CDR3 coding DNA: TGTGCCAGCAGCTTGGGGGTCAGGGAACACGGCGAGCAGTACTTC. V usage is TRBV5-4 and J usage is TRBJ2-7, with a tentative D call TRBD1 (5 bases). Germline V lookup: CDR1 SGHNT, CDR2 YYREEE (reference sequence). The CDR3 has 15 residues. The ends were cut back, 0 bases at V and 6 bases at J, with 16 bases in the middle. The full variable domain, rest sourced from reference TRBV5-4 and TRBJ2-7, is ETGVTQSPTHLIKTRGQQVTLRCSSQSGHNTVSWYQQALGQGPQFIFQYYREEENGRGNFPPRFSGLQFPNYSSELNVNALELDDSALYLCASSLGVREHGEQYFGPGTRLTVT.

V usage is TRBV7-2 and J usage is TRBJ2-2; TRBD1 might be the D (5 bases). Germline V CDR1 and CDR2: SGHTA, FQGNSA. CDR3 size: 16 residues. Trimming took off 1 base at V and 5 bases at J, with 14 bases between the two ends. The CDR3 spells CASSLGKGIRTGELFF. In DNA, the CDR3 is TGTGCCAGCAGCTTAGGAAAGGGGATCAGGACCGGGGAGCTGTTTTTT.

V gene TRBV6-1 combines with J gene TRBJ1-6, with 7 bases identical to TRBD1. Germline V CDR1 and CDR2: MNHNS, SASEGT. V lost 4 bases to trimming and J lost 4 bases; unmatched junction nucleotides: 13. The CDR3 has 18 residues. The CDR3 loop reads CASSAYLRGRFYNSPLHF. The CDR3 coding sequence is TGTGCCAGCAGTGCGTATCTGAGGGGGCGCTTTTATAATTCACCCCTCCACTTT.

The chain combines TRBV28 with TRBJ1-2; perhaps TRBD1 as D (5 bases). The CDR3 is 14 residues long. Germline CDR1 is MDHEN and CDR2 is SYDVKM. Trimming removed 1 base from V and 8 bases from J, with 14 bases in between. The CDR3 sequence is CASSLSSRVGGYTF. As DNA, the CDR3 is TGTGCCAGCAGTTTATCGAGCAGGGTGGGAGGCTACACCTTC.

Here the CDR3 reads CASSLDMWDRGQDQETQYF. DNA of the CDR3: TGTGCCAGCAGCTTAGATATGTGGGACAGGGGGCAGGACCAAGAGACCCAGTACTTC. This rearrangement joins TRBV7-8 to TRBJ2-5, with 12 bases matching TRBD1. The J segment lost 0 bases and the V segment lost 1 base, leaving 9 bases of the junction unmatched. This CDR3 has 19 residues. Germline CDR1 reads SGHVS; CDR2 reads FQNEAQ.

The V gene is TRBV3-1 (or the pseudogene TRBV3-2), the J gene TRBJ1-2, with a weak D call TRBD1 (5 bases). The CDR3 runs to 15 residues. With 0 bases removed from V and 8 bases from J, the gap between germline ends came to 16 bases. Germline V gene lookup returns CDR1 LGHDT and CDR2 YNNKEL (reference sequence). The CDR3 reads CASSQDWQGLGGYTF. For the CDR3, the DNA is TGTGCCAGCAGCCAAGATTGGCAGGGACTGGGAGGCTACACCTTC.

The chain links TRBV5-1 to TRBJ2-1, with 13 nucleotides matching TRBD2. V lost 0 bases and J lost 10; bases outside the gene matches: 4. Germline V lookup: CDR1 SGHRS, CDR2 YFSETQ. The CDR3 covers 15 residues. This chain's CDR3 is CASSLGTSGGGEQFF. As DNA, the CDR3 is TGCGCCAGCAGCTTGGGGACTAGCGGGGGAGGAGAGCAGTTCTTC.

This chain joins TRBV28 and TRBJ1-4; D possibly corresponds to TRBD1 (5 bases). Germline CDR1 is MDHEN and CDR2 is SYDVKM. The V and J ends lost 3 bases and 0 bases respectively, with 17 bases between them. The CDR3 loop spans 18 amino acids. In DNA form, the CDR3 reads TGTGCCAGCAGTTTTTTGCCCTGGGGCGTTGCAACTAATGAAAAACTGTTTTTT. This encodes CASSFLPWGVATNEKLFF. Supplemented by reference TRBV28 and TRBJ1-4, the full variable domain reads DVKVTQSSRYLVKRTGEKVFLECVQDMDHENMFWYRQDPGLGLRLIYFSYDVKMKEKGDIPEGYSVSREKKERFSLILESASTNQTSMYLCASSFLPWGVATNEKLFFGSGTQLSVL.

The chain combines TRBV28 with TRBJ1-1, with D uncertain. CDR1 is MDHEN, CDR2 SYDVKM, per germline. This CDR3 spans 13 amino acids. Trimming stripped 6 bases from V and 2 bases from J, with 10 bases between. For the CDR3, the DNA is TGTGCCAGCAGCCGATCAGGTAACACTGAAGCTTTCTTT. Encoded protein: CASSRSGNTEAFF.

In its sample, this clone was seen once. This rearrangement joins TRBV24-1 to TRBJ1-2; D might be TRBD1 (6 bases). V gave up 4 bases and J gave up 7 bases, with 9 bases separating them. The length of the CDR3 is 12 residues. The germline V gene encodes CDR1 KGHDR and CDR2 SFDVKD. The CDR3 reads CATSDQGPGYTF. DNA of the CDR3: TGTGCCACCAGTGACCAGGGGCCTGGCTACACCTTC.

This chain links TRBV5-5 with TRBJ2-1, with 8 bases identical to TRBD2. CDR1 is SGHKS, CDR2 YYEKEE, per germline (reference sequence). The CDR3 is made up of 15 amino acids. With V trimmed by 4 bases and J by 11 bases, 14 bases remained unmatched. DNA for the CDR3: TGTGCCAGCAGCCCCCGTGGAGCGGGGGCCACCCAGCAGTTCTTC. This translates into CASSPRGAGATQQFF. The entire variable domain, with the rest obtained from reference TRBV5-5 and TRBJ2-1, is as follows: DAGVTQSPTHLIKTRGQQVTLRCSPISGHKSVSWYQQVLGQGPQFIFQYYEKEERGRGNFPDRFSARQFPNYSSELNVNALLLGDSALYLCASSPRGAGATQQFFGPGTRLTVL.

The genes are TRBV21-1 and TRBJ2-7; the table's D call, TRBD1, has no DNA check behind it. TRBV21-1 is a pseudogene locus. This CDR3 comprises 15 residues. This chain's CDR3 is CASTPGQGPDYEQYF. The CDR3 nucleotides are TGTGCCAGCACCCCCGGACAGGGGCCTGACTACGAGCAGTACTTC.